A single count supports the clone carrying this T cell receptor beta chain. This record comes from a study of PD-1 blockade in classical Hodgkin lymphoma. Assay: immunoSEQ multiplex PCR; the TCRdb copy retains only in-frame clones and omits some. This table has 95,000 to 100,000 clones, approximately 90% appearing once. Each patient relapsed following autologous stem cell transplantation, and prior brentuximab vedotin exposure differed. CDR3 length: 14 amino acids. The V and J ends lost 0 bases and 6 bases, in that order; junction bases with no gene match: 2. The germline V gene has CDR1 MNHEY and CDR2 SVGAGI.

This sequence originates from a human donor with classical Hodgkin lymphoma. Sample: peripheral blood mononuclear cells (PBMCs), taken before the second cycle of nivolumab. The rearrangement links TRBV6-5 to TRBJ1-2; 9 bases map to TRBD1. The CDR3 region is CASSYSNRGHGYTF. Written as DNA, the CDR3 is TGTGCCAGCAGTTACTCGAACAGGGGGCATGGCTACACCTTC.